Below are 6 T cell receptor beta chains sequenced from a single sample in a study of T cells in Graves' hyperthyroidism and ophthalmopathy. The CDR3 regions of TCR beta were amplified from RNA transcripts. The primer set for the first-round RT-PCR of the TCR CDR3 was HTBI. TCRdb re-called the multiplex PCR reads through MiXCR, storing one row per CDR3 protein. The profile shows about 550,000 distinct CDR3 sequences, around 20% of them singletons. The sequenced sample consisted of blood. Source of these receptors: a young man with Graves' hyperthyroidism.

Many counts were recorded for this clonotype. The chain links TRBV6-5 to TRBJ2-7; 8 positions match TRBD2. Germline assignment: CDR1 MNHEY and CDR2 SVGAGI. This CDR3 comprises 14 residues. V trimming: 0 bases; J trimming: 7 bases; junction bases outside the gene matches: 5. The CDR3 DNA reads TGTGCCAGCAGTTACTCCCAGCGGGGGAATGAGCAGTACTTC. Its translation: CASSYSQRGNEQYF.

This clonotype was counted at least ten times. The V call is TRBV6-5, the J call TRBJ1-1; D is undetermined. This CDR3 is 11 amino acids long. The germline V gene has CDR1 MNHEY and CDR2 SVGAGI. Trimming cost V 8 bases and J 6 bases, with 10 bases left between them. This CDR3 reads CASHTMAEAFF. CDR3 nucleotide sequence: TGTGCCAGCCATACGATGGCTGAAGCTTTCTTT.

This clonotype was picked up many times. The chain combines TRBV7-4 with TRBJ2-7, with 7 bases fitting TRBD1. V was pared by 1 base and J by 4 bases, with 10 bases of the junction left unmatched. Germline lookup yields CDR1 SGHVT and CDR2 SQSDAQ. CDR3 length: 16 amino acids. The CDR3 sequence is CASSLVATGLGYEQYF. The CDR3 coding sequence is TGTGCCAGCAGCTTAGTGGCGACAGGGCTAGGGTACGAGCAGTACTTC.

In this sample, this clonotype turned up many times. This sequence joins TRBV9 and TRBJ1-1, with D possibly TRBD1 on 5 matching bases. The germline V and J ends were trimmed by 4 bases and 2 bases, with 15 bases remaining between them. Germline values: CDR1 SGDLS, CDR2 YYNGEE. The CDR3 spans 15 residues. CDR3 in amino acids: CASSPRAGLNTEAFF. In DNA form, the CDR3 reads TGTGCCAGCAGCCCGAGGGCAGGGCTTAACACTGAAGCTTTCTTT.

The chain joins TRBV6-4 to TRBJ2-2; TRBD1 is a possible D gene (5 bases). The V and J ends lost 0 bases and 6 bases respectively, with 5 bases between them. The germline V gene encodes CDR1 MRHNA and CDR2 SNTAGT. The CDR3 is made up of 13 amino acids. DNA for the CDR3: TGTGCCAGCAGTGACTCGGGGCCCGGGGAGCTGTTTTTT. Protein product: CASSDSGPGELFF.

This clonotype was found once. With a much larger clone just one base away, this may be a read error. In DNA form, the CDR3 reads TGTGCCAGCGCCTTACGAGAAAACAATCAGCCCCAGCATTTT. Translated: CASALRENNQPQHF. V usage is TRBV6-1 and J usage is TRBJ1-5; D is ambiguous. Deletions cut 8 bases from V and 3 bases from J, with 14 bases between. CDR3 length: 14 residues. Germline V gene sequence: CDR1 MNHNS, CDR2 SASEGT.